This T cell receptor (beta chain) is drawn from a study of cytomegalovirus exposure and HLA in healthy donors. Points from the study as a whole: A later examination showed that TCR association rates differed by HLA locus, with DRB1 most and HLA-C fewest. The study labeled roughly 160 TCR beta chains cytomegalovirus-associated. One cluster of highly shared sequence variants probably arose as a sequencing artifact. The study had only CMV serostatus as immune exposure information.

This clone is a singleton in its sample. Antigen: not known. With 60 Vbeta and 13 Jbeta primers, the PCR was carried out. Libraries were prepared by immunoSEQ multiplex PCR; TCRdb keeps only in-frame clonotypes and omits some of them. The sample contains 310,000 or so clones, roughly 90% of which appear only once. The germline V gene encodes CDR1 ENHRY and CDR2 SYGVKD. The CDR3 length is 14 residues. Trimming left V 0 bases short and J 4 bases short, with 9 bases between. This clonotype originated in a woman between 18 and 30 years old in good health and CMV-seronegative. Specimen: PBMCs. V usage is TRBV10-3 and J usage is TRBJ1-1; D remains unclear. The CDR3 is CAISESELITEAFF. The CDR3 region has the DNA TGTGCCATCAGTGAGTCAGAACTTATCACTGAAGCTTTCTTT.